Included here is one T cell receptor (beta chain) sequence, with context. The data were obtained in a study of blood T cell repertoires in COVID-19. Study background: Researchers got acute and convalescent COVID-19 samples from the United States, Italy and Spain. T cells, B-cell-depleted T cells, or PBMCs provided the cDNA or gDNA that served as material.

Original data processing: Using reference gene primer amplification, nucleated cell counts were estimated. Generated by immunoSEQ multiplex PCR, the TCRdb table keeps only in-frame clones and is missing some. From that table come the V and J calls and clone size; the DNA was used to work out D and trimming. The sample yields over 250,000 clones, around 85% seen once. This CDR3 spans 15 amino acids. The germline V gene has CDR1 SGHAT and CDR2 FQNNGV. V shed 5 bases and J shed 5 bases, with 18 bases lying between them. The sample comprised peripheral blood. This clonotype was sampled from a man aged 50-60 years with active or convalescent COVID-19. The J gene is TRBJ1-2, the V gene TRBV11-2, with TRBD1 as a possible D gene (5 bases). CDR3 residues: CASSPLDNSPYGYTF. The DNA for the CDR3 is TGTGCCAGCAGCCCCCTGGACAACAGCCCTTATGGCTACACCTTC.